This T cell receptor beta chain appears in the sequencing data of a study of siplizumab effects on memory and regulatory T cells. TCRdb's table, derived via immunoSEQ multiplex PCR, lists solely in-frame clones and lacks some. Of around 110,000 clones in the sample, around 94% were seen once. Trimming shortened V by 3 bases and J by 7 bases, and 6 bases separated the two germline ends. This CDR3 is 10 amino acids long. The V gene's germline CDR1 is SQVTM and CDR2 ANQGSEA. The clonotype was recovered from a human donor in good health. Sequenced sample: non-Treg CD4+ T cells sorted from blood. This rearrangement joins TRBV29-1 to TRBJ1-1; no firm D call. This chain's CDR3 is CSVDRFEAFF. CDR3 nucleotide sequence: TGCAGCGTTGACAGGTTTGAAGCTTTCTTT.